This T cell receptor beta chain came from a study of shared clonotypes between healthy human individuals. As regards this clone: A junction end diverges from the germline sequence, so it may reflect a read error.

The CDR3 contains 15 residues. The germline V gene encodes CDR1 SSHAT and CDR2 FNYEAQ (reference sequence). The repertoire was sequenced with immunoSEQ multiplex PCR; TCRdb's copy has only in-frame clones and lacks some. This sample has 1.4 million or so clones; about 98.5% occur once, and the top ten carry under 0.45%. The chain joins TRBV7-7 to TRBJ2-5, with TRBD2 matching over 12 bases. This clonotype was sampled from a man aged 30 to 45 in good health. The sequenced sample consisted of naive CD4+ T cells sorted from blood. Subset defined: CD45RA+ positively selected. DNA for the CDR3: TGTGCTAGCAGCTTGACGGGACTAGCGGGTGAGACCCAGTACTTC. Translation: CASSLTGLAGETQYF.